The rows below give T cell receptor beta chains drawn from one sample of a study of cytomegalovirus exposure and HLA in healthy donors. Assay used: immunoSEQ multiplex PCR; TCRdb lists only in-frame clones, some missing. The top ten clones hold roughly 30% of a sample with about 120,000 clones, roughly 80% of them seen once. Sequences were obtained from PBMCs. The receptor set was obtained from a man between 60 and 75 years old in good health and CMV-seropositive. The CDR3 runs from the conserved cysteine through the conserved F or W. The D gene is left open where the match is weak. Some rows have no size entry. The others give once, few or many, or a class for an expanded clone.

V gene,clone size,J gene,D gene,CDR3 DNA,CDR3 protein
TRBV5-4,NA,TRBJ1-2,NA,TGTGCCAGCAGCCCAGACAGGTTCTATGGCTACACCTTC,CASSPDRFYGYTF
TRBV28,NA,TRBJ1-2,TRBD1,TGTGCCAGCAGTTTCGCTGGGACAGGAATCTATGGCTACACCTTC,CASSFAGTGIYGYTF
TRBV2,NA,TRBJ1-5,NA,TGTGCCAGCAAAGGAGGGGCTTACAATCAGCCCCAGCATTTT,CASKGGAYNQPQHF
TRBV19,few,TRBJ1-2,NA,TGTGCCAGTAGTATGGTGGGCAGAGCTAACTATGGCTACACCTTC,CASSMVGRANYGYTF
TRBV7-2,NA,TRBJ2-5,TRBD1,TGTGCCAGCAGCAAGGGACAGCTCTACCAAGAGACCCAGTACTTC,CASSKGQLYQETQYF
TRBV2,once,TRBJ1-5,NA,TGTGCCAGCAGTCGGGGGAATCAGCCCCAGCATTTT,CASSRGNQPQHF
TRBV7-6,few,TRBJ2-5,TRBD2,TGTGCCAGCAGCTCGGGACTAGCGGGGGTAGGAGAGACCCAGTACTTC,CASSSGLAGVGETQYF
TRBV9,NA,TRBJ1-6,NA,TGTGCCAGCAGCTTCGACAGCTCCTATAATTCACCCCTCCACTTT,CASSFDSSYNSPLHF
TRBV30,NA,TRBJ2-7,NA,TGTGCCTGGACCGGAGGCCCCTACGAGCAGTACTTC,CAWTGGPYEQYF
TRBV18,NA,TRBJ2-7,TRBD2,TGTGCCACCTCGGGACTAGCGGGAGGGTACGACGAGCAGTACTTC,CATSGLAGGYDEQYF
TRBV15,NA,TRBJ2-7,NA,TGTGCCACCAGCAGAGGGGCCTCCATCTACGAGCAGTACTTC,CATSRGASIYEQYF
TRBV30,NA,TRBJ1-1,TRBD1,TGTGCCTGGACCGAGGACAGGGCAGGGAAAGCTTTCTTT,CAWTEDRAGKAFF
TRBV7-6,NA,TRBJ1-6,NA,TGTGCCAGCAGCTTGGGGGGGGCCCAGGATTCACCCCTCCACTTT,CASSLGGAQDSPLHF
TRBV6-1,NA,TRBJ2-7,TRBD1,TGTGCCAGCAGTGGTGGGACAGGAGGTTTGGTCAAGCAGTACTTC,CASSGGTGGLVKQYF
TRBV9,NA,TRBJ2-1,TRBD2,TGTGCCAGCAGCGCTGGTGGAGCGGGAGGCTACAATGAGCAGTTCTTC,CASSAGGAGGYNEQFF
TRBV15,NA,TRBJ2-5,NA,TGTGCCACCAGCAGAGATTATTCGGACAGCCGCCGAGAGACCCAGTACTTC,CATSRDYSDSRRETQYF
TRBV7-9,NA,TRBJ1-2,NA,TGTGCCAGCAGCCGGTTCGGTATAGGCTACACCTTC,CASSRFGIGYTF
TRBV6-1,NA,TRBJ2-7,NA,TGTGCCAGCAGTGGTCTCGGAGCCTCTTACGAGCAGTACTTC,CASSGLGASYEQYF
TRBV19,NA,TRBJ2-4,NA,TGTGCCAGTAGTATCAAGACTAGTTCCGTCAACATTCAGTACTTC,CASSIKTSSVNIQYF
TRBV30,NA,TRBJ2-6,NA,TGTGCCTGGTGTTCTAGCTCTGGGGCCAACGTCCTGACTTTC,CAWCSSSGANVLTF
TRBV12-5,NA,TRBJ1-1,NA,TGTGCTAGTGGGGCGAACACTGAAGCTTTCTTT,CASGANTEAFF